Described below is a single T cell receptor beta chain sequence and its context. Its specificity is not known. The data derive from a study of OX40 agonist ivuxolimab in advanced cancers. V was trimmed by 5 bases and J by 0 bases, leaving 10 bases between them. The germline V gene encodes CDR1 KGHSH and CDR2 LQKENI. The CDR3 spans 14 residues. Clones were sequenced by immunoSEQ multiplex PCR, and TCRdb holds only the in-frame ones, with some missing. The table shows some 44,000 clones, with approximately 83% occurring only once. Sampling of blood occurred at baseline, cycle 4 day 1, and cycle 7 day 1. Study findings and constraints: The study observed clonal expansion of CD4+ and CD8+ blood T cells by week 6 at 0.1 to 3.0 mg/kg.

The origin of this receptor is an adult with an advanced solid tumor such as melanoma, head and neck, liver or kidney cancer. The sample was CD4+ or CD8+ T cells sorted from blood, taken in a trial of the OX40 agonist ivuxolimab. V usage is TRBV18 and J usage is TRBJ2-5; the D is unclear. The CDR3 coding sequence is TGTGCCAGCTCAGACGGACGGGACCAAGAGACCCAGTACTTC. Translated: CASSDGRDQETQYF.